The 8 T cell receptor beta chains below come from one sample, sequenced in a study of T cells after somatic rescue of genetic block. Using immunoSEQ multiplex PCR, the repertoire was profiled, and TCRdb retains in-frame clones only, with some absent. This table has more than 13,000 clones, under 80% appearing once. Sequencing input: peripheral blood mononuclear cells (PBMCs). These receptors were taken from a young man.

This clone was observed a few times. The J gene is TRBJ1-1, the V gene TRBV6-1; D is perhaps TRBD1 (5 bases). The CDR3 is 13 amino acids. The germline CDR1 and CDR2 sequences are MNHNS and SASEGT. V gave up 5 bases and J gave up 5 bases, with 12 bases separating them. The CDR3 protein is CASSRPGRTEAFF. The CDR3 DNA reads TGTGCCAGCAGTAGGCCGGGGCGGACTGAAGCTTTCTTT.

This chain connects TRBV28 to TRBJ1-1; D remains unclear. Germline CDR1 and CDR2: MDHEN and SYDVKM. This CDR3 region has 12 residues. V was trimmed by 7 bases and J by 4 bases, leaving 10 bases between them. The CDR3 DNA is TGTGCCAGCAATCTCCCCCTCACTGAAGCTTTCTTT. Residues: CASNLPLTEAFF.

The gene calls are TRBV9 and TRBJ2-7; possibly TRBD1 for D (5 bases). V gave up 3 bases and J gave up 3 bases, with 16 bases separating them. CDR3 size: 15 residues. Germline V gene sequence: CDR1 SGDLS, CDR2 YYNGEE. This chain's CDR3 is CASSAQGEAFYEQYF. The CDR3 coding sequence is TGTGCCAGCAGCGCCCAAGGGGAAGCCTTCTACGAGCAGTACTTC.

Only a few counts were recorded for this clone. The V and J genes are TRBV2 and TRBJ1-2, with D uncertain. Germline values: CDR1 SNHLY, CDR2 FYNNEI. V lost 7 bases and J 3 bases, leaving 9 bases between the germline ends. This CDR3 spans 12 amino acids. The CDR3 loop is CASIETYYGYTF. The CDR3 DNA is TGTGCCAGCATAGAGACGTACTATGGCTACACCTTC. The full variable domain, its missing parts supplied by reference TRBV2 and TRBJ1-2, is EPEVTQTPSHQVTQMGQEVILRCVPISNHLYFYWYRQILGQKVEFLVSFYNNEISEKSEIFDDQFSVERPDGSNFTLKIRSTKLEDSAMYFCASIETYYGYTFGSGTRLTVV.

The CDR3 bases are TGCAGCGTCGGTCGGGCAGAAGCTAACTATGGCTACACCTTC. It yields the protein CSVGRAEANYGYTF. This sequence joins TRBV29-1 and TRBJ1-2, with D uncertain. The CDR3 has 14 residues. The germline gives CDR1 SQVTM, CDR2 ANQGSEA. Trimming removed 6 bases at V and 0 bases at J, with 14 bases between.

The chain joins TRBV7-2 to TRBJ2-3, with 7 bases matching TRBD2. The CDR3 contains 16 residues. Per germline, CDR1 SGHTA and CDR2 FQGNSA. With 1 base clipped from V and 0 bases from J, the junction kept 4 bases outside the gene matches. The CDR3 DNA is TGTGCCAGCAGCTTAGAACTAGCGCGTAGCACAGATACGCAGTATTTT. It encodes CASSLELARSTDTQYF.

V gene TRBV7-9 combines with J gene TRBJ2-5; 7 bases map to TRBD1. The J segment lost 0 bases and the V segment lost 1 base, leaving 5 bases of the junction unmatched. The CDR3 runs 16 residues. Germline CDR1 is SEHNR and CDR2 is FQNEAQ (reference sequence). CDR3 in amino acids: CASSLEGQSNQETQYF. The CDR3 DNA reads TGTGCCAGCAGCTTAGAGGGACAGTCCAACCAAGAGACCCAGTACTTC.

The CDR3 spells CASSLSVGMLNYGYTF. In DNA, the CDR3 is TGTGCCAGCAGTTTATCGGTCGGGATGTTGAACTATGGCTACACCTTC. The V and J genes are TRBV27 and TRBJ1-2; D unresolved. This CDR3 contains 16 residues. Germline V gene lookup returns CDR1 MNHEY and CDR2 SMNVEV (reference sequence). The V and J ends lost 0 bases and 2 bases respectively, with 13 bases between them.